Shown below are 31 T cell receptor beta chains from a single sample sequenced in a study of blood T cell repertoires in COVID-19. Using immunoSEQ multiplex PCR, the repertoire was profiled, and TCRdb retains in-frame clones only, with some absent. The sample records around 150,000 clones, around 91% being singletons. The material sequenced was peripheral blood. These receptors came from an older woman with active COVID-19.

The chain uses TRBV29-1 and TRBJ2-3, with D possibly matching TRBD2 (5 bases). Trimming left V 6 bases short and J 0 bases short, with 13 bases between. There are 14 residues in the CDR3. Germline V lookup: CDR1 SQVTM, CDR2 ANQGSEA. The CDR3 sequence is CSVAGRTSTDTQYF. The CDR3 coding sequence is TGCAGCGTCGCAGGACGGACTAGCACAGATACGCAGTATTTT.

The chain combines TRBV12-3 or TRBV12-4 with TRBJ2-7; D is uncertain. Trimming took off 3 bases at V and 0 bases at J, with 6 bases between the two ends. The CDR3 runs to 13 residues. In DNA form, the CDR3 reads TGTGCCAGCAGTTTCCCAAACTCCTACGAGCAGTACTTC. Translation: CASSFPNSYEQYF.

The chain couples TRBV11-1 to TRBJ1-2; TRBD1 matches 7 bases. The ends lost 4 bases at V and 0 bases at J; junction bases unmatched: 2. The CDR3 is 14 amino acids. Germline V lookup: CDR1 SGHAT, CDR2 FQDESV (reference sequence). CDR3 amino acids: CASSSRGANYGYTF. The CDR3 DNA follows: TGTGCCAGCAGCTCCAGGGGGGCTAACTATGGCTACACCTTC.

This sequence joins TRBV4-3 and TRBJ1-5; no definite D call. Germline loops: CDR1 LGHNA, CDR2 YSLEER. The CDR3 extends over 14 amino acids. V dropped 3 bases and J dropped 7 bases, with 13 bases sitting between them. Here the CDR3 reads CASSQRRVRQPQHF. The CDR3 coding sequence is TGCGCCAGCAGCCAGAGACGGGTAAGGCAGCCCCAGCATTTT.

The chain uses TRBV7-2 and TRBJ1-4, with no clear D. Per germline, CDR1 SGHTA and CDR2 FQGNSA. Trimming shortened V by 3 bases and J by 0 bases, and 8 bases separated the two germline ends. CDR3 size: 15 residues. The CDR3 here is CASSLRRATNEKLFF. CDR3 DNA sequence: TGTGCCAGCAGCTTGAGGCGGGCAACTAATGAAAAACTGTTTTTT.

This chain uses TRBV5-1 with TRBJ2-1; 7 bases agree with TRBD2. The germline CDR1 and CDR2 sequences are SGHRS and YFSETQ. This CDR3 is 14 amino acids long. Trimming at V came to 4 bases and at J to 6 bases, leaving 7 bases not matched to a gene. The DNA for the CDR3 is TGCGCCAGCAGCGCCGGACTAGATCCCAATGAGCAGTTCTTC. This gives the protein CASSAGLDPNEQFF.

The chain uses TRBV4-1 and TRBJ1-2; unclear D gene. The germline gives CDR1 MGHRA, CDR2 YSYEKL. This CDR3 contains 17 residues. Trimming shortened V by 0 bases and J by 3 bases, and 17 bases separated the two germline ends. The chain's CDR3 is CASSQDHPYPGYYGYTF. DNA of the CDR3: TGCGCCAGCAGCCAAGATCACCCTTATCCGGGATACTATGGCTACACCTTC.

This sequence joins TRBV28 and TRBJ1-4; D is ambiguous. The CDR3 is made up of 13 amino acids. Germline V gene lookup returns CDR1 MDHEN and CDR2 SYDVKM. The V end lost 7 bases, the J end lost 0 bases, and 6 bases lay between the germline ends. CDR3 sequence reads: CASTSPTNEKLFF. The CDR3 bases are TGTGCCAGCACCAGTCCAACTAATGAAAAACTGTTTTTT.

The CDR3 DNA reads TGTGCCAGCAGTCCGGGACAGGGCTTGGATGAAAAACTGTTTTTT. Encoded protein: CASSPGQGLDEKLFF. This chain joins TRBV27 and TRBJ1-4; 9 bases agree with TRBD1. Germline CDR1 and CDR2: MNHEY and SMNVEV (reference sequence). This CDR3 contains 15 residues. V was pared by 5 bases and J by 6 bases, with 7 bases of the junction left unmatched.

CDR3 in amino acids: CAISAVWSENTEAFF. The CDR3 region has the DNA TGTGCCATCAGCGCCGTTTGGTCAGAGAACACTGAAGCTTTCTTT. V and J are TRBV10-3 and TRBJ1-1; unclear D gene. The germline V gene encodes CDR1 ENHRY and CDR2 SYGVKD. V lost 6 bases, J lost 1 base, and 15 bases lay in between. The CDR3 sequence is 15 residues long.

The chain couples TRBV6-2 or TRBV6-3 to TRBJ2-3, with 10 bases aligning to TRBD2. CDR3 length: 15 amino acids. Germline V gene data show CDR1 as MNHEY and CDR2 as SVGEGT. With V trimmed by 5 bases and J by 6 bases, 8 bases remained unmatched. CDR3 DNA: TGTGCCAGCAGTCCGTCTAGCGGGAGTTCGGATACGCAGTATTTT. Residues: CASSPSSGSSDTQYF.

The chain recombines TRBV18 with TRBJ1-2, with D possibly being TRBD1 (6 bases). The CDR3 loop spans 13 amino acids. Germline V gene sequence: CDR1 KGHSH, CDR2 LQKENI. V lost 1 base and J lost 6, with 9 bases in between. Here the CDR3 DNA reads TGTGCCAGCTCACCACGGCCAGGGGATGGCTACACCTTC. Translated, it gives CASSPRPGDGYTF.

The chain has TRBV19 and TRBJ2-2; D remains unclear. The V end lost 8 bases, the J end lost 3 bases, and 13 bases lay between the germline ends. Germline CDR1 and CDR2: LNHDA and SQIVND (reference sequence). This CDR3 spans 14 amino acids. CDR3 coding DNA: TGTGCCAGTGCCCTCGGTCAGGACACCGGGGAGCTGTTTTTT. Translation: CASALGQDTGELFF.

The sample holds one count of this clone. The gene calls are TRBV7-2 and TRBJ2-1; 9 positions agree with TRBD2. Trimming removed 1 base from V and 12 bases from J; junction bases left unmatched: 4. Germline CDR1 SGHTA, CDR2 FQGNSA. The CDR3 covers 13 residues. The CDR3 DNA follows: TGTGCCAGCAGCTTAGGGCGGGAGGGTTTGCAGTTCTTC. Translating it yields CASSLGREGLQFF.

In its sample, this clone was seen a few times. Here the CDR3 DNA reads TGTGCCAGCAGCTACCCTCCAGGGGCTAATAATTCACCCCTCCACTTT. It codes for CASSYPPGANNSPLHF. The chain links TRBV7-9 to TRBJ1-6, with a possible D match to TRBD1 (6 bases). The CDR3 has 16 residues. Germline loops: CDR1 SEHNR, CDR2 FQNEAQ (reference sequence). Trimming removed 4 bases at V and 5 bases at J, with 15 bases between.

The V gene is TRBV4-1, the J gene TRBJ1-4; a possible D gene is TRBD1 (5 bases). V was shortened by 0 bases and J by 12 bases, with 17 bases between the two germline ends. CDR3 size: 15 residues. Germline CDR1 MGHRA, CDR2 YSYEKL. The CDR3 region is CASSQDRRRTGELFF. The CDR3 DNA reads as TGCGCCAGCAGCCAAGACAGACGGAGGACGGGGGAACTGTTTTTT.

This clone was detected a few times. The V call is TRBV27, the J call TRBJ1-6; 7 bases align to TRBD1. Germline-derived CDR1 and CDR2 are MNHEY and SMNVEV (reference sequence). There are 12 residues in the CDR3. The V segment lost 4 bases and the J segment 12 bases; nucleotides outside the gene matches: 3. DNA for the CDR3: TGTGCCAGCAGTTCTACAGGGGAACCCCTCCACTTT. Protein: CASSSTGEPLHF.

This chain uses TRBV7-8 with TRBJ2-3, with D perhaps matching TRBD1 (6 bases). CDR3 length: 19 amino acids. V dropped 1 base and J dropped 2 bases, with 22 bases sitting between them. CDR1 and CDR2 (germline): SGHVS, FQNEAQ. The CDR3 loop is CASSLVEGGGVATTDTQYF. CDR3 DNA: TGTGCCAGCAGCTTAGTCGAAGGGGGTGGAGTAGCCACCACAGATACGCAGTATTTT.

This chain uses TRBV6-4 with TRBJ2-3, with no clear D. Germline V lookup: CDR1 MRHNA, CDR2 SNTAGT. The CDR3 extends over 14 amino acids. V was clipped by 3 bases and J by 2 bases, with 9 bases between them. This chain's CDR3 is CASSERSYTDTQYF. DNA of the CDR3: TGTGCCAGCAGTGAACGTAGTTACACAGATACGCAGTATTTT.

V gene TRBV18 combines with J gene TRBJ2-3; the match to TRBD1 covers 10 bases. V trimming: 5 bases; J trimming: 6 bases; junction bases outside the gene matches: 8. CDR3 length equals 15 residues. Germline-derived CDR1 and CDR2 are KGHSH and LQKENI. CDR3 sequence (DNA): TGTGCCAGCTCAGGTGGACAGGGGGTAGCGGATACGCAGTATTTT. Protein: CASSGGQGVADTQYF.

The J gene is TRBJ2-1, the V gene TRBV5-6, with D maybe TRBD1 (6 bases). Germline V gene lookup returns CDR1 SGHDT and CDR2 YYEEEE. The CDR3 covers 13 residues. The germline V and J ends were trimmed by 0 bases and 9 bases, with 10 bases remaining between them. DNA for the CDR3: TGTGCCAGCAGCTTGGCCAGGGGCATTGAGCAGTTCTTC. Translation gives CASSLARGIEQFF.

This clone was observed once. The genes are TRBV19 and TRBJ1-2, with D perhaps TRBD1 (6 bases). V dropped 2 bases and J dropped 2 bases, with 9 bases sitting between them. Germline V gene sequence: CDR1 LNHDA, CDR2 SQIVND (reference sequence). The CDR3 runs to 14 residues. CDR3: CASSIRTENYGYTF. CDR3 nucleotides: TGTGCCAGTAGTATAAGGACAGAAAACTATGGCTACACCTTC.

In regard to this clone: The same CDR3 can be traced to other DNA sequences in this sample. V usage is TRBV7-8 and J usage is TRBJ2-5; TRBD2 matches at 9 bases. CDR1 and CDR2 (germline): SGHVS, FQNEAQ. Trimming removed 5 bases from V and 4 bases from J; junction bases left unmatched: 11. The CDR3 has 16 residues. The DNA for the CDR3 is TGTGCCAGCAGCGGGCACGGCGGGAGGGTAGGAGAGACCCAGTACTTC. This encodes CASSGHGGRVGETQYF.

The chain joins TRBV6-5 to TRBJ1-6; possibly TRBD1 for D (6 bases). V lost 9 bases, J lost 7 bases, and 13 bases lay in between. CDR3 length equals 13 residues. Per germline, CDR1 MNHEY and CDR2 SVGAGI. CDR3 protein: CASHREGNSPLHF. DNA of the CDR3: TGTGCCAGTCACAGGGAGGGGAATTCACCCCTCCACTTT.

The genes are TRBV28 and TRBJ2-2, with TRBD2 identical over 13 bases. The CDR3 totals 16 residues. V trimming: 5 bases; J trimming: 6 bases; junction bases outside the gene matches: 6. The germline V gene encodes CDR1 MDHEN and CDR2 SYDVKM. Written as DNA, the CDR3 is TGTGCCAGCAGTAAACCGGGACTAGCGGGATCCGGGGAGCTGTTTTTT. Protein: CASSKPGLAGSGELFF. Using reference TRBV28 and TRBJ2-2 for the parts outside the CDR3, the full variable domain is DVKVTQSSRYLVKRTGEKVFLECVQDMDHENMFWYRQDPGLGLRLIYFSYDVKMKEKGDIPEGYSVSREKKERFSLILESASTNQTSMYLCASSKPGLAGSGELFFGEGSRLTVL.

The rearrangement uses TRBV30 and TRBJ2-7; D may be TRBD2 (6 bases). The CDR3 runs to 17 residues. CDR1 and CDR2 from the germline V gene are GTSNPN and SVGIG (reference sequence). Trimming took 2 bases from V and 4 from J, leaving 24 bases between them. CDR3 in amino acids: CAWSFAQTRWGVYEQYF. The DNA of the CDR3 is TGTGCCTGGAGTTTCGCACAGACCCGATGGGGGGTTTACGAGCAGTACTTC.

V is TRBV27 and J is TRBJ2-3, with 7 nucleotides matching TRBD2. Germline loops: CDR1 MNHEY, CDR2 SMNVEV (reference sequence). V lost 8 bases and J lost 1; bases outside the gene matches: 9. This CDR3 contains 15 residues. The CDR3 nucleotides are TGTGCCAGCGTGGCTTGGGCGGGGGGCACAGATACGCAGTATTTT. It specifies CASVAWAGGTDTQYF.

The chain recombines TRBV15 with TRBJ2-7, with TRBD2 matching 7 bases. Germline CDR1 and CDR2: LNHNV and YYDKDF (reference sequence). This CDR3 is built from 15 residues. V gave up 0 bases and J gave up 4 bases; unmatched junction bases: 6. The chain's CDR3 is CATSRDSGGRYEQYF. In DNA, the CDR3 is TGTGCCACCAGCAGAGATTCGGGAGGTCGGTACGAGCAGTACTTC.

The chain is built from TRBV2 and TRBJ2-1; D ambiguous. The CDR3 extends over 14 amino acids. Per germline, CDR1 SNHLY and CDR2 FYNNEI. V gave up 6 bases and J gave up 8 bases, with 17 bases separating them. The CDR3 coding sequence is TGTGCCAGCAGGCACCATAAACTTTTAGATGAGCAGTTCTTC. Protein product: CASRHHKLLDEQFF.

The chain combines TRBV5-6 with TRBJ2-7; D not certain. Germline CDR1 SGHDT, CDR2 YYEEEE. CDR3 length: 12 residues. Trimming left V 4 bases short and J 5 bases short, with 10 bases between. The CDR3 DNA sequence: TGTGCCAGCAGCATCATAAGCCACGAGCAGTACTTC. It encodes CASSIISHEQYF.

V usage is TRBV30 and J usage is TRBJ2-7; a possible D gene is TRBD1 (6 bases). V was clipped by 7 bases and J by 0 bases, with 10 bases between them. The CDR3 sequence is 12 residues long. Germline CDR1 and CDR2: GTSNPN and SVGIG (reference sequence). CDR3 sequence reads: CASGDNSYEQYF. The DNA for the CDR3 is TGTGCCTCCGGGGACAACTCCTACGAGCAGTACTTC. Full variable domain (missing parts from reference TRBV30 and TRBJ2-7): SQTIHQWPATLVQPVGSPLSLECTVEGTSNPNLYWYRQAAGRGLQLLFYSVGIGQISSEVPQNLSASRPQDRQFILSSKKLLLSDSGFYLCASGDNSYEQYFGPGTRLTVT.